These T cell receptor beta chains were read from a single sample in a study of immune evolution from preneoplasia to lung adenocarcinoma. Assay: immunoSEQ multiplex PCR; the TCRdb copy retains only in-frame clones and omits some. Of about 2,700 clones listed, roughly 88% are singletons. Sample: FFPE atypical adenomatous hyperplasia tissue from the lung. These receptor sequences come from a person aged 65 to 85 with lung adenocarcinoma. Each CDR3 is given without its conserved first and last residue. Each record gives: CDR3 length, J gene, clone size, V gene, CDR3 protein. Clone size is given for some rows only: seen once, a few or many times, or a class if the clone is expanded.

CDR3 length: 13; J gene: TRBJ2-1; clone size: few; V gene: TRBV4-1; CDR3 protein: ASSQGLAGYNEQF
CDR3 length: 12; J gene: TRBJ1-5; clone size: NA; V gene: TRBV2; CDR3 protein: ASSKGQGNQPQH
CDR3 length: 13; J gene: TRBJ2-7; clone size: few; V gene: TRBV18; CDR3 protein: ASSPEVPSSYEQY
CDR3 length: 13; J gene: TRBJ1-1; clone size: NA; V gene: TRBV19; CDR3 protein: ASTNPRAAVPEAF
CDR3 length: 10; J gene: TRBJ1-1; clone size: NA; V gene: TRBV30; CDR3 protein: AWTRQETEAF
CDR3 length: 11; J gene: TRBJ2-7; clone size: NA; V gene: TRBV25-1; CDR3 protein: ASSGVGGHEQY
CDR3 length: 17; J gene: TRBJ2-2; clone size: NA; V gene: TRBV9; CDR3 protein: ASSVGATRTGGGTGELF
CDR3 length: 13; J gene: TRBJ1-1; clone size: NA; V gene: TRBV18; CDR3 protein: ASSRTVTLNTEAF
CDR3 length: 15; J gene: TRBJ2-2; clone size: few; V gene: TRBV5-1; CDR3 protein: ASSFSVTGSLSGELF
CDR3 length: 13; J gene: TRBJ2-5; clone size: few; V gene: TRBV19; CDR3 protein: ASRGGWGHQETQY
CDR3 length: 11; J gene: TRBJ1-2; clone size: NA; V gene: TRBV5-6; CDR3 protein: ASSDSGAYGYT
CDR3 length: 13; J gene: TRBJ2-2; clone size: NA; V gene: TRBV9; CDR3 protein: ASSVTGTATGELF
CDR3 length: 11; J gene: TRBJ1-2; clone size: NA; V gene: TRBV7-3; CDR3 protein: ASSLTGGYGYT
CDR3 length: 14; J gene: TRBJ2-7; clone size: NA; V gene: TRBV5-1; CDR3 protein: ASSSVTSKSSYEQY
CDR3 length: 9; J gene: TRBJ2-3; clone size: NA; V gene: TRBV27; CDR3 protein: ASSDTDTQY
CDR3 length: 10; J gene: TRBJ2-7; clone size: few; V gene: TRBV6-5; CDR3 protein: ASSAHRDEQY
CDR3 length: 14; J gene: TRBJ2-3; clone size: NA; V gene: TRBV7-2; CDR3 protein: ASSRNQAGSTDTQY